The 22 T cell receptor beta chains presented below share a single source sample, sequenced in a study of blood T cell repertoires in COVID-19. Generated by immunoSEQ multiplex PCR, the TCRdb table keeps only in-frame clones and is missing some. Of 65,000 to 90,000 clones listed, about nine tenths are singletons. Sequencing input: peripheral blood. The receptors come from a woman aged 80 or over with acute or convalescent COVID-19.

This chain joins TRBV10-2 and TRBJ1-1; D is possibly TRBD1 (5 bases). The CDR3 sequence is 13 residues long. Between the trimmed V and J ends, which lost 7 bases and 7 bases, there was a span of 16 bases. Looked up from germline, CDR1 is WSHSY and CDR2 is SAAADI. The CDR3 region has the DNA TGCGCCAGCACTGACAGAGGAGGAATTGAAGCTTTCTTT. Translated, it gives CASTDRGGIEAFF.

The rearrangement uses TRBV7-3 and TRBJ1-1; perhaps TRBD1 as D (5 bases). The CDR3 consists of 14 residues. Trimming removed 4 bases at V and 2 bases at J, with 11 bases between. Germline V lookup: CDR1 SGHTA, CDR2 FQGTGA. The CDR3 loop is CASSSQDINTEAFF. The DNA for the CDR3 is TGTGCCAGCAGCTCACAGGACATAAACACTGAAGCTTTCTTT.

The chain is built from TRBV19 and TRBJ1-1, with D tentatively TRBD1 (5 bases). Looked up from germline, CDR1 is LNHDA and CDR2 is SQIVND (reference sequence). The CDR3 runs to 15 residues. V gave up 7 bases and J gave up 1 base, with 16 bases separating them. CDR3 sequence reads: CASTVIGVSNTEAFF. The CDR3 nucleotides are TGTGCCAGTACGGTAATAGGGGTATCGAACACTGAAGCTTTCTTT.

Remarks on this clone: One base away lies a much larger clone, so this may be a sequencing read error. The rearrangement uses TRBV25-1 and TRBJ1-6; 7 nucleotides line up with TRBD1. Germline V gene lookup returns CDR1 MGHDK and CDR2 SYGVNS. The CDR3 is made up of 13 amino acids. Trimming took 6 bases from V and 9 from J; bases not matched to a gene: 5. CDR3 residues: CASSGDRPSPLHF. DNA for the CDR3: TGTGCCAGCAGCGGGGACAGACCTTCACCCCTCCACTTT. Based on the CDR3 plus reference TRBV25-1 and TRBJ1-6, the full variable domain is EADIYQTPRYLVIGTGKKITLECSQTMGHDKMYWYQQDPGMELHLIHYSYGVNSTEKGDLSSESTVSRIRTEHFPLTLESARPSHTSQYLCASSGDRPSPLHFGNGTRLTVT.

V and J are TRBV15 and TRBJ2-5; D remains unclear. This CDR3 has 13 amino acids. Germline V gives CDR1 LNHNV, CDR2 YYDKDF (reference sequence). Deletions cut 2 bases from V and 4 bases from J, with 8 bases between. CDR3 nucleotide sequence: TGTGCCACCAGCAGAAGCGTGGCAGAGACCCAGTACTTC. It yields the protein CATSRSVAETQYF.

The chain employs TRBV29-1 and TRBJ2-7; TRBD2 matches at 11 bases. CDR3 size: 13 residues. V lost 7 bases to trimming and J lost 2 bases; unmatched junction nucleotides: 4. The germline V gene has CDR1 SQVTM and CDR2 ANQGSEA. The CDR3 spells CSASTSGAYEQYF. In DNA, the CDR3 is TGCAGCGCTTCGACTAGCGGGGCCTACGAGCAGTACTTC.

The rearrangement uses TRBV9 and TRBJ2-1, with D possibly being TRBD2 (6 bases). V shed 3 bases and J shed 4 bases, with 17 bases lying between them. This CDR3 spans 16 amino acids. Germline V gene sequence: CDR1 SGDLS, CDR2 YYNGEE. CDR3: CASSASGGTRYNEQFF. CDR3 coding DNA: TGTGCCAGCAGCGCGAGTGGTGGGACTCGATACAATGAGCAGTTCTTC.

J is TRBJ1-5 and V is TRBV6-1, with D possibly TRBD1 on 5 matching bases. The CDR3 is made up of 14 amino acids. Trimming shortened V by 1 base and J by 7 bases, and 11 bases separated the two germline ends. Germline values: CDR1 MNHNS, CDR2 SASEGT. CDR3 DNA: TGTGCCAGCAGTGAAGTCGGGGGTGTCCAGCCCCAGCATTTT. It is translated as CASSEVGGVQPQHF.

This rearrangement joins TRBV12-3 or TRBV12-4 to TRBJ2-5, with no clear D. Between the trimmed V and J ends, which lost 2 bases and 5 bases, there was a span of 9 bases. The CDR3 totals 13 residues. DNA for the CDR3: TGTGCCAGCAGTTTATCGGGTGTGGAGACCCAGTACTTC. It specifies CASSLSGVETQYF.

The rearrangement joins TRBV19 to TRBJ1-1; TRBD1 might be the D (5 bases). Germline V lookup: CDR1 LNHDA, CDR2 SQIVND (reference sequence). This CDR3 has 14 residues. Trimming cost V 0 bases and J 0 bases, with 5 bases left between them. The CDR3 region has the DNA TGTGCCAGTAGTATAGAAGGGGTGAACACTGAAGCTTTCTTT. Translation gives CASSIEGVNTEAFF.

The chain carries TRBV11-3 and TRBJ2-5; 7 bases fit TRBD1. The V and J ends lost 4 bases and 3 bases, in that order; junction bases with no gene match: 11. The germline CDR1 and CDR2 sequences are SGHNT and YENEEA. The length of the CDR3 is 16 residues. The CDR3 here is CASSSGTARSEETQYF. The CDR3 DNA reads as TGTGCCAGCAGCTCAGGGACAGCCCGATCCGAAGAGACCCAGTACTTC. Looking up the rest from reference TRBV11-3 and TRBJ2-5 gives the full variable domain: EAGVVQSPRYKIIEKKQPVAFWCNPISGHNTLYWYLQNLGQGPELLIRYENEEAVDDSQLPKDRFSAERLKGVDSTLKIQPAELGDSAVYLCASSSGTARSEETQYFGPGTRLLVL.

CDR3 nucleotide sequence: TGTGCCAGCAAAGGCCCCGGGACAGGGGGCCCGGCTAACTATGGCTACACCTTC. Protein: CASKGPGTGGPANYGYTF. The chain is built from TRBV28 and TRBJ1-2; 12 nucleotides align to TRBD1. V was clipped by 7 bases and J by 0 bases; unmatched bases: 12. Germline CDR1 MDHEN, CDR2 SYDVKM. The CDR3 is made up of 18 amino acids.

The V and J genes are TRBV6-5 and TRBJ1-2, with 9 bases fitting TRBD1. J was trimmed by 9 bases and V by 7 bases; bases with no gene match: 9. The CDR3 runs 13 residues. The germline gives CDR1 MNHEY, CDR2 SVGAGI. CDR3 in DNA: TGTGCCAGCACCCCGGGACAGGGCGTAAGCTACACCTTC. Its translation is CASTPGQGVSYTF.

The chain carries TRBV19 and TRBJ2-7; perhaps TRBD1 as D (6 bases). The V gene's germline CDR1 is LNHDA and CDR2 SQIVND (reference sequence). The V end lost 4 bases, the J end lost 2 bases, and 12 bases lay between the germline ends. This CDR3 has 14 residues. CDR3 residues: CASSTGQLAYEQYF. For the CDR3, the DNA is TGTGCCAGTAGTACCGGACAGTTAGCCTACGAGCAGTACTTC.

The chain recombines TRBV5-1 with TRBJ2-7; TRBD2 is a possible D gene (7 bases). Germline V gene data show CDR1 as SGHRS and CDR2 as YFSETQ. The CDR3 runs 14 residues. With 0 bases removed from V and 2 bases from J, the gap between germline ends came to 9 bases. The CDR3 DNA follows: TGCGCCAGCAGCTTGGGCGGGGGCCCCTACGAGCAGTACTTC. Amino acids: CASSLGGGPYEQYF.

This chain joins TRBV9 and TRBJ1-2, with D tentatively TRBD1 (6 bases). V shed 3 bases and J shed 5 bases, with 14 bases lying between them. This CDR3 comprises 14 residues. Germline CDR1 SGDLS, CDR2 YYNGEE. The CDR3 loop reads CASSAGGGRYGYTF. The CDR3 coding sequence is TGTGCCAGCAGCGCCGGGGGGGGCCGATATGGCTACACCTTC. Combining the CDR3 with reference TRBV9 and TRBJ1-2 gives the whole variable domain DSGVTQTPKHLITATGQRVTLRCSPRSGDLSVYWYQQSLDQGLQFLIQYYNGEERAKGNILERFSAQQFPDLHSELNLSSLELGDSALYFCASSAGGGRYGYTFGSGTRLTVV.

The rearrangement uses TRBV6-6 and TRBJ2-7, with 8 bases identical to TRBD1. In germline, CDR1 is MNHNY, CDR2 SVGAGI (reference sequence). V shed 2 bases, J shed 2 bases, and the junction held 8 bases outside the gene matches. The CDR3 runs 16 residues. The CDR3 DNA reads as TGTGCCAGCAGTTACGAAGGGACAGGTCCTACCTACGAGCAGTACTTC. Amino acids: CASSYEGTGPTYEQYF.

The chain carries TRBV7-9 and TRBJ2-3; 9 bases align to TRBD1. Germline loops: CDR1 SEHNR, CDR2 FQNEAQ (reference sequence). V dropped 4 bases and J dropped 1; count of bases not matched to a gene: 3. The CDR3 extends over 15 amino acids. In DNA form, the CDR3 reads TGTGCCAGCAGCTCCCGGGACAGGGGCACAGATACGCAGTATTTT. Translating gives CASSSRDRGTDTQYF. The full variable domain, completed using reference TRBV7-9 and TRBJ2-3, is DTGVSQNPRHKITKRGQNVTFRCDPISEHNRLYWYRQTLGQGPEFLTYFQNEAQLEKSRLLSDRFSAERPKGSFSTLEIQRTEQGDSAMYLCASSSRDRGTDTQYFGPGTRLTVL.

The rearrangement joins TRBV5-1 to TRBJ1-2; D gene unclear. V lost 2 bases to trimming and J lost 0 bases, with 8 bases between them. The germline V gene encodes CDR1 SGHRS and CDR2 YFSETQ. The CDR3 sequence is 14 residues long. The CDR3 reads CASSLETTNYGYTF. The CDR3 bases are TGCGCCAGCAGCTTAGAGACAACTAACTATGGCTACACCTTC. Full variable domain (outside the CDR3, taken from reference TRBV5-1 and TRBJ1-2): KAGVTQTPRYLIKTRGQQVTLSCSPISGHRSVSWYQQTPGQGLQFLFEYFSETQRNKGNFPGRFSGRQFSNSRSEMNVSTLELGDSALYLCASSLETTNYGYTFGSGTRLTVV.

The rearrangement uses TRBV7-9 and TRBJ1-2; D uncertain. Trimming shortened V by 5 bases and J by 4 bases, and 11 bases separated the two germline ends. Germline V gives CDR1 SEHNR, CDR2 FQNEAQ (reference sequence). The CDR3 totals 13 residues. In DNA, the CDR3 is TGTGCCAGCAGCCTGCCTAGTGGCTATGGCTACACCTTC. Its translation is CASSLPSGYGYTF. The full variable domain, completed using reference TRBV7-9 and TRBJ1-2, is DTGVSQNPRHKITKRGQNVTFRCDPISEHNRLYWYRQTLGQGPEFLTYFQNEAQLEKSRLLSDRFSAERPKGSFSTLEIQRTEQGDSAMYLCASSLPSGYGYTFGSGTRLTVV.

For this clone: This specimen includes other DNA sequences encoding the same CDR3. This chain's CDR3 is CAWGRETQYF. Written as DNA, the CDR3 is TGTGCCTGGGGGAGAGAGACCCAGTACTTC. This chain joins TRBV30 and TRBJ2-5; D may be TRBD2 (5 bases). V lost 5 bases and J lost 4, with 5 bases in between. Germline-derived CDR1 and CDR2 are GTSNPN and SVGIG (reference sequence). This CDR3 is 10 amino acids long.

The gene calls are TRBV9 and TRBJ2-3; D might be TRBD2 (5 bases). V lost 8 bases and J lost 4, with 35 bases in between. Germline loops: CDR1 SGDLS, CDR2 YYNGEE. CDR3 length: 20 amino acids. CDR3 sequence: CARGSTGSGEWARFADTQYF. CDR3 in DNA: TGTGCCAGAGGCTCCACCGGTTCCGGGGAGTGGGCGCGTTTTGCAGATACGCAGTATTTT.